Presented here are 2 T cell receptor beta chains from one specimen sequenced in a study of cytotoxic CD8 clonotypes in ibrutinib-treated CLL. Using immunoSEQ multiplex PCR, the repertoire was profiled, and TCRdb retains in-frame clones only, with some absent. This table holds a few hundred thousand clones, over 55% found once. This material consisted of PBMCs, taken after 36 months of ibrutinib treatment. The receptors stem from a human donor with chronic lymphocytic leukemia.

CDR3 DNA: TGCGCCAGCAGCTTGGTGGGCGGAGCGGGAGCGATCTACGAGCAGTACTTC. Its translation is CASSLVGGAGAIYEQYF. The chain is built from TRBV5-1 and TRBJ2-7; 8 bases are shared with TRBD2. Per germline, CDR1 SGHRS and CDR2 YFSETQ. This CDR3 contains 17 residues. J was trimmed by 3 bases and V by 0 bases; bases with no gene match: 11.

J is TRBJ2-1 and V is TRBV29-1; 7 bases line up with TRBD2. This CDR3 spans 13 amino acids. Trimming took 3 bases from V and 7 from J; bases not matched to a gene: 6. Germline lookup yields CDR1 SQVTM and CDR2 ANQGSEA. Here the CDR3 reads CSVEGGSVNEQFF. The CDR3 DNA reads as TGCAGCGTTGAGGGCGGGAGTGTAAATGAGCAGTTCTTC.